Included here is one T cell receptor beta chain sequence, with context. Per the original data handling: The authors estimated nucleated cell counts from reference gene primer amplification. Data came from immunoSEQ multiplex PCR; TCRdb stores just in-frame clones and leaves some out. V, J and clone size derive from that table, while D and trimming were established from the DNA sequence. Of about 140,000 clones detected, 70% to 90% appear once; the ten largest clones hold 8.2%. The CDR3 covers 16 residues. The germline V gene encodes CDR1 SGHRS and CDR2 YFSETQ. J lost 6 bases, V lost 4 bases, and 10 bases had no gene match. The entry originates in a study of blood T cell repertoires in COVID-19. Study context: There were acute and convalescent COVID-19 samples, and they came from the United States, Italy and Spain. T cells, B-cell-depleted T cells, or PBMCs provided the cDNA or gDNA that served as material.

The specimen was peripheral blood. The chain employs TRBV5-1 and TRBJ2-7; 13 nucleotides line up with TRBD2. The clonotype comes from a woman aged 60-70 years with acute or convalescent COVID-19. This CDR3 is CASSPNSGLAGVEQYF. The CDR3 DNA is TGCGCCAGCAGCCCAAATAGCGGACTAGCGGGGGTCGAGCAGTACTTC.